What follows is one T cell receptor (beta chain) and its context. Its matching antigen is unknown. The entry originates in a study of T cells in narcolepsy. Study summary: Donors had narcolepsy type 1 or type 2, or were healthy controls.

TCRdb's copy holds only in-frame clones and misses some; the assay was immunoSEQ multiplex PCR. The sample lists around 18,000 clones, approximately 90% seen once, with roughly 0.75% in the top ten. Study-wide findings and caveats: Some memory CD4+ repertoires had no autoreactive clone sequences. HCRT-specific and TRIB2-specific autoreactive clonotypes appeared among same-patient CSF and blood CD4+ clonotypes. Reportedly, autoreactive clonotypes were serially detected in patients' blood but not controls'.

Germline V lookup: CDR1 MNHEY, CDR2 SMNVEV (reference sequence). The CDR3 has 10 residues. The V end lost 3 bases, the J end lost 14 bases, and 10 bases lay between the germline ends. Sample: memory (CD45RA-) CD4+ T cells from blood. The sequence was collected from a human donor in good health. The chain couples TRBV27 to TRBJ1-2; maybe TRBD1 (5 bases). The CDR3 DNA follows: TGTGCCAGCAGTTTTGGGGACTCGACCTTC. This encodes CASSFGDSTF.